This TCR beta chain was profiled in a study of blood T cells in healthy people across ages. Study-wide results and limits: Long-lived donors had more naive CD4+ cells and higher diversity than aged donors. Estimates drawn from one million T cells were deemed to understate diversity.

The length of the CDR3 is 14 residues. Germline loops: CDR1 SQVTM, CDR2 ANQGSEA. V lost 4 bases and J lost 2; bases outside the gene matches: 8. This clonotype came up a few times. Its antigen is not identified. With a J-beta primer mix and a sample-barcoded 5' primer, a second PCR ran roughly 6 to 11 cycles. TCRdb ran MiXCR on the 5' RACE reads and lists one entry per CDR3 protein. The sample has about 720,000 distinct CDR3 sequences, about 20% seen once. This receptor was identified in a man between 65 and 85 years old in good health. The chain has TRBV29-1 and TRBJ2-7; 7 nucleotides line up with TRBD1. The sequenced sample consisted of blood. This chain's CDR3 is CSVVKDREPYEQYF. The CDR3 DNA is TGCAGCGTTGTGAAAGACAGGGAACCCTACGAGCAGTACTTC.